These 5 T cell receptor beta chains came from one sample sequenced in a study of T cell responses to AZD1222 COVID-19 vaccine. The method was immunoSEQ multiplex PCR; TCRdb's version includes in-frame clones alone and lacks a portion of them. Here the sample spans about 48,000 clones, about 86% being singletons. The specimen was peripheral blood, collected 28 days after the second AZD1222 dose. These TCRs come from an adult who received the AZD1222 COVID-19 vaccine.

The chain is built from TRBV28 and TRBJ2-5; 9 nucleotides align to TRBD1. The CDR3 has 16 amino acids. CDR1 is MDHEN, CDR2 SYDVKM, per germline. J was trimmed by 2 bases and V by 6 bases; bases with no gene match: 10. The CDR3 nucleotides are TGTGCCAGCAGACCATCCCGAGGACAGGGGCAAGAGACCCAGTACTTC. It encodes CASRPSRGQGQETQYF.

With regard to this clone: Relative to the germline gene, one junction end is altered; a read error may explain this. V is TRBV7-9 and J is TRBJ2-7, with D possibly TRBD1 on 6 matching bases. This CDR3 is 14 amino acids long. Germline V CDR1 and CDR2: SEHNR, FQNEAQ (reference sequence). The CDR3 here is CASSSEKISGTPFF. The CDR3 bases are TGTGCCAGCAGCTCAGAGAAAATATCCGGGACACCATTTTTC.

The V call is TRBV7-2, the J call TRBJ2-7; 7 bases line up with TRBD2. In germline, CDR1 is SGHTA, CDR2 FQGNSA. V trimming: 1 base; J trimming: 6 bases; junction bases outside the gene matches: 12. This CDR3 contains 16 residues. The CDR3 bases are TGTGCCAGCAGCTTAGATTGGGCGGGAGAACAGTTCGAGCAGTACTTC. This translates into CASSLDWAGEQFEQYF.

The V and J genes are TRBV24-1 and TRBJ2-5; 7 bases fit TRBD1. V was pared by 9 bases and J by 2 bases, with 5 bases of the junction left unmatched. CDR3 length: 13 residues. Germline CDR1 and CDR2: KGHDR and SFDVKD. The CDR3 coding sequence is TGTGCCACCTCCGGGACAGCACAAGAGACCCAGTACTTC. Translation: CATSGTAQETQYF.

The chain combines TRBV28 with TRBJ1-5; the D gene is possibly TRBD1 (5 bases). The CDR3 runs to 15 residues. Trimming took 6 bases from V and 0 from J, leaving 12 bases between them. The germline gives CDR1 MDHEN, CDR2 SYDVKM. The CDR3, as DNA: TGTGCCAGCAGCCCCGGGGGGTATAGCAATCAGCCCCAGCATTTT. Translation: CASSPGGYSNQPQHF.